Presented here are 17 T cell receptor beta chains from one specimen sequenced in a study of early T cells in non-severe SARS-CoV-2 infection. TCRdb recomputed calls from the 5' RACE reads with MiXCR, one row per CDR3 protein. The sample has about 86,000 distinct CDR3 sequences; under 15% are singletons. The material sequenced was whole blood. These receptors were collected from an adult who was a healthcare worker with PCR-confirmed SARS-CoV-2 infection or an uninfected control (not recorded which).

This clonotype turned up a few times. The chain couples TRBV19 to TRBJ1-2; D possibly corresponds to TRBD1 (5 bases). Trimming shortened V by 3 bases and J by 7 bases, and 15 bases separated the two germline ends. The CDR3 loop spans 14 amino acids. CDR1 is LNHDA and CDR2 is SQIVND in the germline V gene (reference sequence). CDR3 amino acids: CASSIAGKIGGYTF. The CDR3 DNA reads TGTGCCAGTAGTATCGCAGGGAAGATTGGTGGCTACACCTTC.

There are many counts of this clonotype. This chain uses TRBV4-2 with TRBJ1-2; no definite D call. The length of the CDR3 is 15 residues. Germline CDR1 reads LGHNA; CDR2 reads YNFKEQ. The V gene lost 0 bases and the J gene lost 2 bases, with 10 bases spanning the gap. Here the CDR3 DNA reads TGTGCCAGCAGCCAAGACAGCGCCAAAAACTATGGCTACACCTTC. It codes for CASSQDSAKNYGYTF.

The chain recombines TRBV9 with TRBJ1-1; D is ambiguous. V was trimmed by 0 bases and J by 1 base, leaving 10 bases between them. Germline CDR1 and CDR2: SGDLS and YYNGEE. This CDR3 is built from 15 residues. The CDR3, as DNA: TGTGCCAGCAGCGTAGCATTTTCAGAGAACACTGAAGCTTTCTTT. It yields the protein CASSVAFSENTEAFF.

The rearrangement joins TRBV4-1 to TRBJ1-5, with TRBD1 matching over 8 bases. This CDR3 is 17 amino acids long. Germline CDR1 and CDR2: MGHRA and YSYEKL. Trimming took 0 bases from V and 7 from J; bases not matched to a gene: 11. The CDR3 sequence: CASSQDQRSGGGQPQHF. CDR3 in DNA: TGCGCCAGCAGCCAAGATCAAAGGTCAGGGGGCGGCCAGCCCCAGCATTTT.

A few counts support this clonotype. The chain links TRBV30 to TRBJ2-2; D is perhaps TRBD2 (5 bases). The germline gives CDR1 GTSNPN, CDR2 SVGIG (reference sequence). CDR3 length: 14 residues. V was trimmed by 0 bases and J by 5 bases, leaving 10 bases between them. CDR3 residues: CAWSVTRGTGELFF. The CDR3 region has the DNA TGTGCCTGGAGTGTAACGAGAGGGACCGGGGAGCTGTTTTTT. The full variable domain, its missing parts supplied by reference TRBV30 and TRBJ2-2, is SQTIHQWPATLVQPVGSPLSLECTVEGTSNPNLYWYRQAAGRGLQLLFYSVGIGQISSEVPQNLSASRPQDRQFILSSKKLLLSDSGFYLCAWSVTRGTGELFFGEGSRLTVL.

This clonotype appeared a few times. V gene TRBV3-1 combines with J gene TRBJ2-1; no clear D. CDR3 length: 15 amino acids. Germline V gene data show CDR1 as LGHDT and CDR2 as YNNKEL (reference sequence). V lost 0 bases, J lost 2 bases, and 8 bases lay in between. CDR3 DNA sequence: TGTGCCAGCAGCCAAGAAGGGTTCGCCTACAATGAGCAGTTCTTC. It translates to CASSQEGFAYNEQFF.

In this sample, this clonotype turned up a few times. CDR3 protein: CASSLGVTETQYF. CDR3 in DNA: TGTGCCAGCAGCTTGGGGGTAACAGAGACCCAGTACTTC. The chain is built from TRBV11-2 and TRBJ2-5; D assignment may be TRBD1 or TRBD2 (5 bases each). The V gene lost 3 bases and the J gene lost 4 bases, with 9 bases spanning the gap. Germline V gene data show CDR1 as SGHAT and CDR2 as FQNNGV. The CDR3 is 13 residues long.

In its sample, this clonotype was seen a few times. The chain recombines TRBV3-1 with TRBJ1-2, with D possibly being TRBD1 (5 bases). The CDR3 spans 12 residues. V lost 4 bases and J lost 8, with 11 bases in between. Germline CDR1 is LGHDT and CDR2 is YNNKEL (reference sequence). The CDR3 DNA sequence: TGTGCCAGCAGCCTGGGACCTGAGGGCTACACCTTC. It encodes CASSLGPEGYTF.

The rearrangement uses TRBV19 and TRBJ2-4, with D maybe TRBD2 (5 bases). The CDR3 loop spans 15 amino acids. The germline V gene encodes CDR1 LNHDA and CDR2 SQIVND (reference sequence). Trimming cost V 9 bases and J 2 bases, with 17 bases left between them. The CDR3 sequence: CASSRGSGSKNIQYF. The DNA of the CDR3 is TGTGCCAGCTCAAGAGGGAGTGGGTCCAAAAACATTCAGTACTTC.

The genes are TRBV9 and TRBJ2-3; a possible D gene is TRBD2 (5 bases). Germline CDR1 SGDLS, CDR2 YYNGEE. The CDR3 runs 15 residues. Trimming stripped 0 bases from V and 1 base from J, with 9 bases between. The CDR3 loop reads CASSVVGAGTDTQYF. DNA for the CDR3: TGTGCCAGCAGCGTAGTTGGAGCGGGCACAGATACGCAGTATTTT.

The table lists this clonotype with a few counts. The chain combines TRBV12-3 or TRBV12-4 with TRBJ1-2, with 7 nucleotides matching TRBD1. The CDR3 runs to 11 residues. V was pared by 6 bases and J by 8 bases, with 3 bases of the junction left unmatched. This CDR3 reads CASRTGSGYTF. The CDR3, as DNA: TGTGCCAGCAGGACAGGGTCGGGCTACACCTTC.

This clonotype was observed a few times. The chain carries TRBV27 and TRBJ1-1, with D possibly TRBD1 on 5 matching bases. The CDR3 length is 15 residues. Germline values: CDR1 MNHEY, CDR2 SMNVEV (reference sequence). V lost 3 bases, J lost 5 bases, and 16 bases lay in between. CDR3 bases: TGTGCCAGCAGTTTGTCAAGTGGGGGGATGACTGAAGCTTTCTTT. As protein: CASSLSSGGMTEAFF.

CDR3 sequence reads: CASSLVPRTGNGYTF. CDR3 in DNA: TGTGCCAGCAGCTTAGTACCCCGGACAGGGAATGGCTACACCTTC. This chain connects TRBV7-9 to TRBJ1-2; 8 nucleotides match TRBD1. The CDR3 extends over 15 amino acids. From germline, CDR1 is SEHNR and CDR2 FQNEAQ (reference sequence). With 1 base clipped from V and 6 bases from J, the junction kept 7 bases outside the gene matches.

This chain links TRBV7-6 with TRBJ2-1; TRBD2 matches 8 bases. The CDR3 contains 19 residues. V lost 2 bases, J lost 0 bases, and 12 bases stayed unmatched. Germline-derived CDR1 and CDR2 are SGHVS and FNYEAQ. CDR3 sequence reads: CASSLRGGSIAPSYNEQFF. In DNA form, the CDR3 reads TGTGCCAGCAGCTTACGGGGGGGGTCGATAGCCCCCTCCTACAATGAGCAGTTCTTC.

J is TRBJ1-1 and V is TRBV7-6; D unresolved. Germline assignment: CDR1 SGHVS and CDR2 FNYEAQ. V was trimmed by 0 bases and J by 3 bases, leaving 11 bases between them. The CDR3 is made up of 15 amino acids. CDR3 coding DNA: TGTGCCAGCAGCTTAGCGGAGGGTGGGCACACTGAAGCTTTCTTT. This encodes CASSLAEGGHTEAFF.

This clonotype has just a few counts. The genes are TRBV28 and TRBJ2-5; 7 nucleotides line up with TRBD1. V lost 5 bases, J lost 2 bases, and 5 bases stayed unmatched. CDR3 size: 14 residues. CDR1 is MDHEN and CDR2 is SYDVKM in the germline V gene. CDR3 in amino acids: CASSKQGEQETQYF. DNA of the CDR3: TGTGCCAGCAGTAAGCAGGGGGAGCAAGAGACCCAGTACTTC.

This clonotype was picked up a small number of times. This CDR3 is CASSQGTGLNTEAFF. The CDR3 bases are TGCGCCAGCAGCCAAGGGACAGGACTGAACACTGAAGCTTTCTTT. This chain connects TRBV4-1 to TRBJ1-1; 7 nucleotides agree with TRBD1. Trimming removed 1 base from V and 0 bases from J; junction bases left unmatched: 2. The CDR3 is 15 amino acids. Germline loops: CDR1 MGHRA, CDR2 YSYEKL.